The 24 T cell receptor beta chains given below trace back to one sample, sequenced in a study of T cells after somatic rescue of genetic block. Assay used: immunoSEQ multiplex PCR; TCRdb lists only in-frame clones, some missing. The sample contains 80,000 to 100,000 clones, around 89% of which appear only once. The sequenced sample was peripheral blood mononuclear cells (PBMCs). The receptors were sampled from a woman under 30.

The rearrangement links TRBV5-1 to TRBJ2-1; tentative D call: TRBD2 (6 bases). The germline CDR1 and CDR2 sequences are SGHRS and YFSETQ. V was cut by 4 bases and J by 2 bases, with 13 bases left in between. CDR3 size: 15 residues. CDR3 bases: TGCGCCAGCAGCCGAAGCGGAGGGGCCTACAATGAGCAGTTCTTC. This codes for CASSRSGGAYNEQFF.

The V call is TRBV2, the J call TRBJ1-5; D ambiguous. This CDR3 comprises 15 residues. V lost 4 bases and J lost 3, with 13 bases in between. Germline assignment: CDR1 SNHLY and CDR2 FYNNEI. In nucleotides, the CDR3 is TGTGCCAGCAGTGGAACCAACCTCTTCAATCAGCCCCAGCATTTT. Its protein is CASSGTNLFNQPQHF.

The V and J genes are TRBV7-9 and TRBJ1-2, with D unclear. Germline CDR1 is SEHNR and CDR2 is FQNEAQ (reference sequence). Trimming removed 0 bases from V and 8 bases from J, with 19 bases in between. The CDR3 runs to 16 residues. Written as DNA, the CDR3 is TGTGCCAGCAGCTTAGCTATGGCTGCCGGCCTCTCCGGCTACACCTTC. Translated: CASSLAMAAGLSGYTF. Using reference TRBV7-9 and TRBJ1-2 for the parts outside the CDR3, the full variable domain is DTGVSQNPRHKITKRGQNVTFRCDPISEHNRLYWYRQTLGQGPEFLTYFQNEAQLEKSRLLSDRFSAERPKGSFSTLEIQRTEQGDSAMYLCASSLAMAAGLSGYTFGSGTRLTVV.

The chain is built from TRBV6-6 and TRBJ2-7; unclear D gene. The V end lost 3 bases, the J end lost 7 bases, and 16 bases lay between the germline ends. Germline loops: CDR1 MNHNY, CDR2 SVGAGI (reference sequence). The CDR3 spans 14 residues. The CDR3 region is CASSYMGGMGEQYF. In DNA form, the CDR3 reads TGTGCCAGCAGTTATATGGGCGGAATGGGAGAGCAGTACTTC.

A single count supports this clone. The chain employs TRBV2 and TRBJ1-1; D might be TRBD1 (5 bases). Germline loops: CDR1 SNHLY, CDR2 FYNNEI. The CDR3 runs 12 residues. V lost 4 bases and J 8 bases, leaving 11 bases between the germline ends. DNA of the CDR3: TGTGCCAGCAGTGCCGGGACCAAAGAAGCTTTCTTT. This translates into CASSAGTKEAFF. The full variable domain, rest sourced from reference TRBV2 and TRBJ1-1, is EPEVTQTPSHQVTQMGQEVILRCVPISNHLYFYWYRQILGQKVEFLVSFYNNEISEKSEIFDDQFSVERPDGSNFTLKIRSTKLEDSAMYFCASSAGTKEAFFGQGTRLTVV.

The count of this clone is one. The chain employs TRBV5-6 and TRBJ2-7; 8 bases line up with TRBD2. J was trimmed by 6 bases and V by 0 bases; bases with no gene match: 5. This CDR3 has 14 residues. From germline, CDR1 is SGHDT and CDR2 YYEEEE. CDR3 region: CASSLAAGGIEQYF. CDR3 bases: TGTGCCAGCAGCTTGGCTGCGGGAGGAATCGAGCAGTACTTC.

This rearrangement joins TRBV12-5 to TRBJ1-2; no clear D gene. Trimming left V 1 base short and J 4 bases short, with 4 bases between. Looked up from germline, CDR1 is LGHNT and CDR2 is FRNRAP. The CDR3 length is 12 residues. Written as DNA, the CDR3 is TGTGCTAGTGGTTTGGGGACCTATGGCTACACCTTC. Encoded protein: CASGLGTYGYTF.

The chain is built from TRBV2 and TRBJ2-7, with 9 bases matching TRBD2. Trimming took 1 base from V and 2 from J; bases not matched to a gene: 15. In germline, CDR1 is SNHLY, CDR2 FYNNEI. The CDR3 sequence is 19 residues long. The CDR3 DNA reads TGTGCCAGCAGTGAAGAAGAAGGGGATGTAGCGGGAGCGGCCTACGAGCAGTACTTC. Protein: CASSEEEGDVAGAAYEQYF. The full variable domain, in which reference TRBV2 and TRBJ2-7 provide the parts outside the CDR3, is EPEVTQTPSHQVTQMGQEVILRCVPISNHLYFYWYRQILGQKVEFLVSFYNNEISEKSEIFDDQFSVERPDGSNFTLKIRSTKLEDSAMYFCASSEEEGDVAGAAYEQYFGPGTRLTVT.

The chain joins TRBV7-6 to TRBJ2-1; TRBD2 matches at 9 bases. The germline V gene has CDR1 SGHVS and CDR2 FNYEAQ. V lost 2 bases, J lost 6 bases, and 11 bases stayed unmatched. This CDR3 is 17 amino acids long. The CDR3 nucleotides are TGTGCCAGCAGCTTAAGGATTTTGGCTAGCGGGACCAATGAGCAGTTCTTC. It codes for CASSLRILASGTNEQFF.

This clone came up once. Sequence at one end of the junction differs from germline and may be a read error. J is TRBJ2-5 and V is TRBV7-7, with D uncertain. Looked up from germline, CDR1 is SSHAT and CDR2 is FNYEAQ (reference sequence). The CDR3 has 13 amino acids. The CDR3 bases are TGTGCTAGCAGTTGGAAACTGCGGGAGACCCAGTACTTC. Protein sequence: CASSWKLRETQYF.

The gene calls are TRBV10-3 and TRBJ2-5; D possibly uses TRBD1 or TRBD2 (5 bases each). The germline gives CDR1 ENHRY, CDR2 SYGVKD. Trimming took off 5 bases at V and 5 bases at J, with 21 bases between the two ends. The CDR3 totals 16 residues. CDR3 coding DNA: TGTGCCATCAGTACCAACCTACAGGAGAGAGGGGAGACCCAGTACTTC. Translation gives CAISTNLQERGETQYF.

The V gene is TRBV28, the J gene TRBJ2-1; possibly TRBD2 for D (5 bases). CDR3 length equals 15 residues. Trimming stripped 10 bases from V and 0 bases from J, with 16 bases between. Germline V gene lookup returns CDR1 MDHEN and CDR2 SYDVKM. CDR3 region: CAIKPGFSSYNEQFF. The CDR3 bases are TGTGCCATTAAACCGGGATTCAGCTCCTACAATGAGCAGTTCTTC.

The chain carries TRBV5-1 and TRBJ1-2, with a possible D match to TRBD1 (6 bases). Germline V gene data show CDR1 as SGHRS and CDR2 as YFSETQ. The CDR3 is made up of 13 amino acids. V was cut by 3 bases and J by 4 bases, with 10 bases left in between. The CDR3 loop is CASSSGGPYGYTF. In DNA form, the CDR3 reads TGCGCCAGCAGCTCGGGGGGCCCCTATGGCTACACCTTC.

The DNA of the CDR3 is TGCGCCAGCAGCCCGGACCCGAACACCGGGGAGCTGTTTTTT. Its protein is CASSPDPNTGELFF. The chain links TRBV5-1 to TRBJ2-2; D not certain. V was cut by 4 bases and J by 0 bases, with 7 bases left in between. CDR3 size: 14 residues. Germline V gives CDR1 SGHRS, CDR2 YFSETQ. The full variable domain, completed using reference TRBV5-1 and TRBJ2-2, is KAGVTQTPRYLIKTRGQQVTLSCSPISGHRSVSWYQQTPGQGLQFLFEYFSETQRNKGNFPGRFSGRQFSNSRSEMNVSTLELGDSALYLCASSPDPNTGELFFGEGSRLTVL.

The CDR3 here is CASMGLRAGEYGYTF. DNA of the CDR3: TGTGCCAGTATGGGCCTCCGGGCAGGGGAGTATGGCTACACCTTC. The chain is built from TRBV19 and TRBJ1-2, with TRBD1 as a possible D gene (6 bases). The germline V and J ends were trimmed by 7 bases and 5 bases, with 20 bases remaining between them. Germline CDR1 LNHDA, CDR2 SQIVND (reference sequence). The CDR3 is made up of 15 amino acids.

This rearrangement joins TRBV7-9 to TRBJ1-2; 7 bases match TRBD1. V shed 5 bases and J 4 bases; nucleotides not matched to a gene: 10. From germline, CDR1 is SEHNR and CDR2 FQNEAQ (reference sequence). The CDR3 is made up of 15 amino acids. DNA for the CDR3: TGTGCCAGCAGCCACTCTCAGGGGGGTGGCTATGGCTACACCTTC. Translating it yields CASSHSQGGGYGYTF. The full variable domain, in which reference TRBV7-9 and TRBJ1-2 provide the parts outside the CDR3, is DTGVSQNPRHKITKRGQNVTFRCDPISEHNRLYWYRQTLGQGPEFLTYFQNEAQLEKSRLLSDRFSAERPKGSFSTLEIQRTEQGDSAMYLCASSHSQGGGYGYTFGSGTRLTVV.

This clone was detected only a few times. This rearrangement joins TRBV6-4 to TRBJ2-2; the D gene is possibly TRBD2 (5 bases). The CDR3 loop spans 14 amino acids. The V gene's germline CDR1 is MRHNA and CDR2 SNTAGT. Trimming removed 4 bases from V and 6 bases from J, with 12 bases in between. The CDR3 DNA follows: TGTGCCAGCAGTGGTGAGGGAGAAGCCGGGGAGCTGTTTTTT. Its translation is CASSGEGEAGELFF.

The gene calls are TRBV29-1 and TRBJ1-5; tentative D call: TRBD1 (6 bases). The germline CDR1 and CDR2 sequences are SQVTM and ANQGSEA. V lost 7 bases and J 2 bases, leaving 9 bases between the germline ends. This CDR3 has 12 residues. This CDR3 reads CSDPGGNQPQHF. The CDR3, as DNA: TGCAGCGATCCAGGGGGCAATCAGCCCCAGCATTTT.

V is TRBV6-1 and J is TRBJ2-2, with D possibly TRBD2 on 7 matching bases. V was pared by 4 bases and J by 3 bases, with 9 bases between. There are 14 residues in the CDR3. Germline CDR1 is MNHNS and CDR2 is SASEGT. The CDR3 DNA reads TGTGCCAGCAGTGGAGGGGGGGACACCGGGGAGCTGTTTTTT. Translation gives CASSGGGDTGELFF.

CDR3 coding DNA: TGTGCCAGCAGTGGTTTTACCAATCAAGAGACCCAGTACTTC. Its translation is CASSGFTNQETQYF. The chain carries TRBV2 and TRBJ2-5; no firm D call. The CDR3 loop spans 14 amino acids. CDR1 is SNHLY and CDR2 is FYNNEI in the germline V gene. V lost 4 bases and J lost 2, with 11 bases in between.

The rearrangement joins TRBV5-5 to TRBJ2-7; D possibly corresponds to TRBD2 (6 bases). V was clipped by 0 bases and J by 3 bases, with 13 bases between them. CDR1 SGHKS and CDR2 YYEKEE come from the germline V gene (reference sequence). The CDR3 covers 15 residues. As DNA, the CDR3 is TGTGCCAGCAGCTTGGCCGAGGGAGGCTACTACGAGCAGTACTTC. Amino acids: CASSLAEGGYYEQYF.

The V call is TRBV6-1, the J call TRBJ1-6; possible D gene TRBD1, 5 bases. This CDR3 has 15 residues. From germline, CDR1 is MNHNS and CDR2 SASEGT. V was cut by 0 bases and J by 7 bases, with 10 bases left in between. Here the CDR3 DNA reads TGTGCCAGCAGTGAAGCGGACGGGACGAATTCACCCCTCCACTTT. This codes for CASSEADGTNSPLHF.

This sequence joins TRBV19 and TRBJ1-1; D might be TRBD1 (6 bases). The CDR3 extends over 15 amino acids. CDR1 is LNHDA, CDR2 SQIVND, per germline (reference sequence). V dropped 3 bases and J dropped 5 bases, with 16 bases sitting between them. CDR3 nucleotides: TGTGCCAGTAGTATCAAGATCCCGGGACAAACTGAAGCTTTCTTT. Its protein product is CASSIKIPGQTEAFF.

The rearrangement uses TRBV19 and TRBJ1-1, with D possibly matching TRBD1 (5 bases). With 3 bases removed from V and 2 bases from J, the gap between germline ends came to 13 bases. Per the germline V gene, CDR1 is LNHDA and CDR2 is SQIVND (reference sequence). This CDR3 comprises 15 residues. As DNA, the CDR3 is TGTGCCAGTAGTATGGCAGGGCTAACAAACACTGAAGCTTTCTTT. The encoded protein is CASSMAGLTNTEAFF.